Presented here are 5 T cell receptor beta chains from one specimen sequenced in a study of T-cell reconstitution after alpha-beta-depleted transplantation in children. A library of TCRbeta sequences, prepared with unique molecular identifiers, was generated. One entry per CDR3 protein results from TCRdb running MiXCR on the PCR reads. The table shows a few hundred thousand distinct CDR3 sequences, with around 10% occurring only once. The input for sequencing was PBMCs, taken before TCRalphabeta/CD19-depleted stem cell transplant. The receptors here all came from a boy under two years old with acute myeloid leukemia, due to receive a stem cell transplant.

This clonotype was seen ten or more times. The rearrangement joins TRBV13 to TRBJ2-7, with 12 bases that match TRBD2. The CDR3 contains 18 residues. Germline V lookup: CDR1 PRHDT, CDR2 FYEKMQ (reference sequence). The V gene end was trimmed by 4 bases and the J gene end by 4 bases; junction bases not matched to a gene: 14. CDR3 in amino acids: CASSSYLNTSGGLYEQYF. CDR3 nucleotides: TGTGCCAGCAGCTCTTACCTTAACACTAGCGGGGGGCTGTACGAGCAGTACTTC.

The table lists this clonotype with many counts. The chain uses TRBV27 and TRBJ2-3, with D perhaps matching TRBD1 (6 bases). Germline loops: CDR1 MNHEY, CDR2 SMNVEV (reference sequence). This CDR3 region has 14 residues. Trimming left V 3 bases short and J 4 bases short, with 11 bases between. CDR3 nucleotide sequence: TGTGCCAGCAGTTTGCAGGGGAAAGCAGATACGCAGTATTTT. This sequence encodes CASSLQGKADTQYF.

The chain carries TRBV9 and TRBJ2-7; weak D call: TRBD2 (6 bases). CDR1 is SGDLS, CDR2 YYNGEE, per germline. The CDR3 totals 14 residues. V was clipped by 4 bases and J by 0 bases, with 11 bases between them. DNA for the CDR3: TGTGCCAGCAGCTCCCGGGACTCCTCCTACGAGCAGTACTTC. Translating gives CASSSRDSSYEQYF.

The sample holds many counts of this clonotype. The V and J genes are TRBV12-3 or TRBV12-4 and TRBJ2-7, with 7 bases lining up with TRBD1. V lost 4 bases to trimming and J lost 3 bases; unmatched junction nucleotides: 3. The CDR3 loop spans 13 amino acids. The CDR3 DNA follows: TGTGCCAGCAGTTGGGACAGCTTCTACGAGCAGTACTTC. This translates into CASSWDSFYEQYF.

The V call is TRBV30, the J call TRBJ1-5; D gene uncertain. Trimming pared 0 bases from V and 5 bases from J, leaving 14 bases between. CDR1 is GTSNPN and CDR2 is SVGIG in the germline V gene (reference sequence). This CDR3 contains 15 residues. The DNA of the CDR3 is TGTGCCTGGAGTGTAGACACCACGGGCCATCAGCCCCAGCATTTT. Translating gives CAWSVDTTGHQPQHF. Full variable domain (outside the CDR3, taken from reference TRBV30 and TRBJ1-5): SQTIHQWPATLVQPVGSPLSLECTVEGTSNPNLYWYRQAAGRGLQLLFYSVGIGQISSEVPQNLSASRPQDRQFILSSKKLLLSDSGFYLCAWSVDTTGHQPQHFGDGTRLSIL.